This is a list of T cell receptor beta chains from one sample in a study of graft-versus-host responses after intestinal transplantation. TCRdb keeps only in-frame clones here, not all; method: immunoSEQ multiplex PCR. The table shows about 70,000 clones, with just under 95% occurring only once. Their antigens are not known. The source was unstimulated CD8+ T cells sorted from spleen or lymph node cells, collected before intestinal transplant. Receptor source: a human donor who received an intestinal transplant. The CDR3 runs from the conserved cysteine through the conserved F or W.

J gene: TRBJ2-7; V gene: TRBV11-2; CDR3 protein: CASSLGFNSPYEQYF
J gene: TRBJ2-5; V gene: TRBV6-1; CDR3 protein: CASSEGRGTLQETQYF
J gene: TRBJ2-3; V gene: TRBV7-8; CDR3 protein: CASSLVAGTFTDTQYF
J gene: TRBJ2-5; V gene: TRBV28; CDR3 protein: CACSRGGETQYF
J gene: TRBJ1-4; V gene: TRBV9; CDR3 protein: CASSVEEGASDEKLFF
J gene: TRBJ2-1; V gene: TRBV30; CDR3 protein: CAWMGSLAVIYNEQFF
J gene: TRBJ2-3; V gene: TRBV28; CDR3 protein: CASKEGTRIDTQYF
J gene: TRBJ2-1; V gene: TRBV27; CDR3 protein: CASSPYSYNEQFF
J gene: TRBJ2-1; V gene: TRBV28; CDR3 protein: CATGDRLAGAYNEQFF
J gene: TRBJ1-2; V gene: TRBV5-4; CDR3 protein: CASSLRQGNYGYTF
J gene: TRBJ2-3; V gene: TRBV10-3; CDR3 protein: CAISGTSDLTDTQYF
J gene: TRBJ1-3; V gene: TRBV6-5; CDR3 protein: CASSQQGIPGNTIYF
J gene: TRBJ2-1; V gene: TRBV28; CDR3 protein: CASSFESRNIGNEQFF
J gene: TRBJ1-5; V gene: TRBV6-5; CDR3 protein: CASGGRSSDQPQHF
J gene: TRBJ2-7; V gene: TRBV5-1; CDR3 protein: CASSLGPTESYEQYF
J gene: TRBJ1-5; V gene: TRBV7-9; CDR3 protein: CASSLGSRDSGQPQHF
J gene: TRBJ2-7; V gene: TRBV16; CDR3 protein: CASSAPGSAYEQYF
J gene: TRBJ1-4; V gene: TRBV19; CDR3 protein: CASSISTVAYEKLFF
J gene: TRBJ2-7; V gene: TRBV2; CDR3 protein: CASRKREGTYEQYF
J gene: TRBJ1-6; V gene: TRBV30; CDR3 protein: CAWSVRRGRGNSPLHF
J gene: TRBJ2-5; V gene: TRBV2; CDR3 protein: CASNGLQETQYF
J gene: TRBJ2-3; V gene: TRBV27; CDR3 protein: CASSLYFRGTQYF
J gene: TRBJ2-7; V gene: TRBV27; CDR3 protein: CASSLEVPPIEQYF
J gene: TRBJ2-7; V gene: TRBV27; CDR3 protein: CASRATGVRVLAGDHEQYF
J gene: TRBJ2-5; V gene: TRBV5-1; CDR3 protein: CASSLELQETQYF
J gene: TRBJ2-1; V gene: TRBV29-1; CDR3 protein: CSFRDYNEQFF